The sequence of this T cell receptor (beta chain) was determined in a study of cytomegalovirus exposure and HLA in healthy donors. Study information: Falling in the Caucasian-associated ancestry cluster were 80% to 90% of a few hundred genotyped donors.

Primers: 60 Vbeta forward and 13 Jbeta reverse. TCRdb's table, derived via immunoSEQ multiplex PCR, lists solely in-frame clones and lacks some. The sample carries some 94,000 clones, about 80% recorded once. This CDR3 region has 11 residues. Looked up from germline, CDR1 is DFQATT and CDR2 is SNEGSKA (reference sequence). V was cut by 6 bases and J by 0 bases, with 5 bases left in between. This clone was seen at least ten times. This specimen includes other DNA sequences encoding the same CDR3. This TCR came from a man aged 35 to 55 in good health and CMV-seronegative. The gene calls are TRBV20-1 and TRBJ1-1; no reliable D call. Sequenced: PBMCs. The CDR3 DNA reads TGCAGTGCCCAATTGAACACTGAAGCTTTCTTT. This encodes CSAQLNTEAFF.